This is a list of T cell receptor beta chains from one sample in a study of neurological immune-mediated disorders. TCRdb redid the calling of the 5' RACE reads with MiXCR, one entry per CDR3 protein. The sample lists tens of thousands of distinct CDR3 sequences; roughly an eighth were seen once. Sequencing input: PBMCs. These receptors were obtained from a female donor with HTLV-1-associated myelopathy (HAM/TSP). CDR3s include the opening cysteine and the closing phenylalanine or tryptophan. A D gene is named only where the DNA matches it firmly. Clone sizes are given selectively: once, few, many, or a class where the clone is expanded.

v_call	clone_size	d_call	j_call	cdr3_aa	cdr3_nt
TRBV10-3	many	NA	TRBJ2-7	CAIRLDRYPYEQYF	TGTGCCATCAGGCTCGACAGGTACCCCTACGAGCAGTACTTC
TRBV5-1	many	NA	TRBJ2-3	CASSSDPFPTDTQYF	TGCGCCAGCAGCTCCGACCCATTCCCCACAGATACGCAGTATTTT
TRBV7-2	once	NA	TRBJ2-3	CASSAILAQYF	TGTGCCAGCAGCGCCATCCTAGCTCAGTATTTT
TRBV5-1	medium-sized	TRBD1	TRBJ2-7	CASSLSGQGATDEQYF	TGCGCCAGCAGCTTGTCTGGACAGGGGGCGACGGACGAGCAGTACTTC
TRBV24-1	many	TRBD2	TRBJ2-5	CATSENSGEYQETQYF	TGTGCCACCAGTGAAAATAGCGGGGAGTACCAAGAGACCCAGTACTTC
TRBV12-3/TRBV12-4	many	NA	TRBJ2-7	CASSLATSYEQYF	TGTGCCAGCAGTTTGGCTACCTCCTACGAGCAGTACTTC
TRBV7-2	many	NA	TRBJ2-3	CASSLKMVGTDTQYF	TGTGCCAGCAGCTTAAAGATGGTGGGAACAGATACGCAGTATTTT
TRBV10-3	many	TRBD2	TRBJ2-7	CAITSGHPEQYF	TGTGCCATCACTAGCGGTCATCCTGAGCAGTACTTC
TRBV28	many	TRBD1	TRBJ1-5	CASSQGGQGAPKPQHF	TGTGCCAGCAGTCAAGGGGGACAGGGGGCCCCGAAGCCCCAGCATTTT
TRBV6-1	few	TRBD1	TRBJ2-1	CASLEQGTHNEQFF	TGTGCCAGCCTAGAACAGGGGACCCACAATGAGCAGTTCTTC
TRBV6-1	many	NA	TRBJ1-1	CASSEFGAANTEAFF	TGTGCCAGCAGTGAATTTGGGGCCGCGAACACTGAAGCTTTCTTT
TRBV14	many	NA	TRBJ1-6	CASSPFWNSPLHF	TGTGCCAGCAGCCCCTTTTGGAATTCACCCCTCCACTTT
TRBV28	many	TRBD1	TRBJ2-7	CASSSGQLDYEQYF	TGTGCCAGCAGCTCGGGACAGTTAGACTACGAGCAGTACTTC
TRBV7-9	many	NA	TRBJ2-7	CASSLEKRDYEQYF	TGTGCCAGCAGCCTAGAAAAAAGGGACTACGAGCAGTACTTC
TRBV28	many	NA	TRBJ2-7	CASSNGPYEQYF	TGTGCCAGCAGTAACGGGCCCTACGAGCAGTACTTC
TRBV18	NA	NA	TRBJ1-4	CASSAGWKGEKLFF	TGTGCCAGCTCCGCCGGGTGGAAGGGCGAAAAACTGTTTTTT
TRBV18	many	NA	TRBJ1-1	CASSPPGNTEAFF	TGTGCCAGCTCACCCCCGGGGAACACTGAAGCTTTCTTT
TRBV5-1	many	NA	TRBJ2-7	CASSLDPGEQYF	TGCGCCAGCAGCTTGGACCCGGGAGAGCAGTACTTC
TRBV6-5	many	NA	TRBJ1-2	CASSPWQGIYYGYTF	TGTGCCAGCAGTCCGTGGCAGGGTATATACTATGGCTACACCTTC
TRBV10-3	NA	NA	TRBJ2-5	CATRAGRTQYF	TGTGCCACCCGTGCGGGGAGGACCCAGTACTTC
TRBV4-1	many	TRBD2	TRBJ2-2	CASSHPGGSGELFF	TGCGCCAGCAGCCACCCGGGGGGGTCCGGGGAGCTGTTTTTT
TRBV2	many	NA	TRBJ1-1	CASSEGGQGRTEAFF	TGTGCCAGCAGTGAAGGGGGGCAGGGTAGGACTGAAGCTTTCTTT
TRBV5-1	many	TRBD1	TRBJ1-1	CASSVLGTANTEAFF	TGCGCCAGCAGCGTTCTCGGGACAGCGAACACTGAAGCTTTCTTT
TRBV9	many	NA	TRBJ2-2	CASSVDLSGELFF	TGTGCCAGCAGCGTTGATTTGTCCGGGGAGCTGTTTTTT
TRBV29-1	many	TRBD1	TRBJ1-1	CSVLQGSTEAFF	TGCAGCGTCCTACAGGGGAGCACTGAAGCTTTCTTT
TRBV6-5	many	NA	TRBJ1-3	CASSYSAGTGNTIYF	TGTGCCAGCAGTTACTCGGCAGGGACTGGAAACACCATATATTTT
TRBV5-5	many	NA	TRBJ1-5	CASSVLRGGEPQHF	TGTGCCAGCAGCGTTCTGAGGGGCGGGGAGCCCCAGCATTTT
TRBV11-3	few	TRBD1	TRBJ2-3	CASSKDRGSTDTQYF	TGTGCCAGCAGCAAGGACAGGGGTTCGACAGATACGCAGTATTTT
TRBV5-1	many	NA	TRBJ2-7	CASSRRGEEQYF	TGCGCCAGCAGCCGCCGGGGTGAGGAGCAGTACTTC
TRBV5-1	many	NA	TRBJ2-1	CASSWGLGEQFF	TGCGCCAGCAGCTGGGGACTTGGAGAGCAGTTCTTC
TRBV5-1	NA	NA	TRBJ1-5	CASSVALTSRDPNSNQPQHF	TGCGCCAGCAGCGTGGCCCTCACCTCGAGGGATCCGAATAGCAATCAGCCCCAGCATTTT
TRBV4-2	many	NA	TRBJ1-1	CASSQVRGYRANTEAFF	TGTGCCAGCAGCCAAGTCCGGGGGTACAGGGCTAACACTGAAGCTTTCTTT
TRBV12-3/TRBV12-4	many	TRBD1	TRBJ1-3	CASRTTGRRNTIYF	TGTGCCAGCAGAACGACAGGGAGGAGAAACACCATATATTTT
TRBV7-9	many	NA	TRBJ1-5	CASSPDNQPQHF	TGTGCCAGCAGCCCTGATAATCAGCCCCAGCATTTT
TRBV2	many	NA	TRBJ2-6	CASIGVRLGANVLTF	TGTGCCAGCATTGGTGTGAGACTCGGGGCCAACGTCCTGACTTTC
TRBV5-1	many	NA	TRBJ2-2	CASSSGLPNTGELFF	TGCGCCAGCAGCTCGGGACTGCCGAACACCGGGGAGCTGTTTTTT
TRBV20-1	many	NA	TRBJ2-5	CSARDPYREETQYF	TGCAGTGCTAGAGACCCCTACAGGGAAGAGACCCAGTACTTC
TRBV11-2	few	TRBD1	TRBJ2-2	CASSFSVGTGGSGELFF	TGTGCCAGCAGCTTTTCTGTCGGGACAGGGGGCTCCGGGGAGCTGTTTTTT
TRBV5-1	NA	NA	TRBJ1-2	CASSLGGPVGYGYTF	TGCGCCAGCAGCCTCGGGGGTCCCGTTGGGTATGGCTACACCTTC
TRBV7-9	many	NA	TRBJ2-6	CASSFHIPGANVLTF	TGTGCCAGCAGCTTTCACATTCCCGGGGCCAACGTCCTGACTTTC
TRBV11-1	many	TRBD2	TRBJ2-1	CASSLSGVTYNEQFF	TGTGCCAGCAGCTTAAGCGGGGTGACCTACAATGAGCAGTTCTTC
TRBV5-1	many	NA	TRBJ2-7	CASSLGGGSEQYF	TGCGCCAGCAGCTTGGGCGGAGGGTCCGAGCAGTACTTC
TRBV6-6	many	NA	TRBJ2-1	CAMGTSYNEQFF	TGTGCCATGGGGACCTCCTACAATGAGCAGTTCTTC
TRBV19	NA	TRBD1	TRBJ1-1	CASKDRGTTEAFF	TGTGCCAGTAAGGACAGGGGGACCACTGAAGCTTTCTTT
TRBV5-5	many	NA	TRBJ2-1	CASSAARLSNNEQFF	TGTGCCAGCAGCGCCGCCAGGCTGTCGAACAATGAGCAGTTCTTC
TRBV11-2	many	TRBD1	TRBJ2-3	CASSPTGAGDTQYF	TGTGCCAGCAGCCCAACAGGGGCGGGAGATACGCAGTATTTT
TRBV6-5	many	NA	TRBJ2-4	CATTSGALAKNIQYF	TGTGCCACCACGTCCGGGGCTTTAGCCAAAAACATTCAGTACTTC
TRBV20-1	few	TRBD2	TRBJ2-3	CSALGGASTDTQYF	TGCAGTGCTCTCGGGGGGGCTAGCACAGATACGCAGTATTTT
TRBV6-6	many	NA	TRBJ2-7	CASSYFRGGRSGDEQYF	TGTGCCAGCAGTTACTTCCGAGGCGGTCGTTCCGGCGACGAGCAGTACTTC